This TCR beta chain was obtained from a study of monozygotic twins with inflammatory bowel disease. The UMIs contained a 6-nucleotide sample barcode. They were added by template switching during cDNA synthesis. Following a re-call of the 5' RACE reads, TCRdb has one entry per CDR3 protein and lacks DNA. The sample's table shows about 330,000 distinct CDR3 sequences. Turning to this clonotype: Its specificity is unknown.

Study-level findings and limits: No detectable difference in repertoire similarity separated concordant from discordant twins, possibly as a result of limited power.

The origin of this receptor is a human donor with ulcerative colitis or Crohn's disease, or a healthy co-twin of an affected twin (not recorded which). Input material: blood.

CDR3 protein: CASSIVPKTANLAKNIQYF. The rearrangement links TRBV19 to TRBJ2-4; TCRdb selects TRBD1, and the lack of DNA leaves this call unchecked. The CDR3 runs 19 residues. The germline V gene encodes CDR1 LNHDA and CDR2 SQIVND (reference sequence).